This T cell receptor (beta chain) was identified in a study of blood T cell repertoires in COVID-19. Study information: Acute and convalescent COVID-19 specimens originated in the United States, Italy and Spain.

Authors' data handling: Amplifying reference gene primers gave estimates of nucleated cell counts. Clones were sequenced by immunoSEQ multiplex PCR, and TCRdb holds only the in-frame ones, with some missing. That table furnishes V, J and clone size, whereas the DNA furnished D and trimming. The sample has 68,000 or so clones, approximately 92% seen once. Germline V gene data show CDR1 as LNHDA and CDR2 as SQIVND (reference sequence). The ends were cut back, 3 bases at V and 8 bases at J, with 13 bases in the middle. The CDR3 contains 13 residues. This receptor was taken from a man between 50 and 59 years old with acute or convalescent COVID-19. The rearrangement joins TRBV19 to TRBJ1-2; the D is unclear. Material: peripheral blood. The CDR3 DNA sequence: TGTGCCAGTAGTATGTTTCAGGATGGAGGCTACACCTTC. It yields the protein CASSMFQDGGYTF.